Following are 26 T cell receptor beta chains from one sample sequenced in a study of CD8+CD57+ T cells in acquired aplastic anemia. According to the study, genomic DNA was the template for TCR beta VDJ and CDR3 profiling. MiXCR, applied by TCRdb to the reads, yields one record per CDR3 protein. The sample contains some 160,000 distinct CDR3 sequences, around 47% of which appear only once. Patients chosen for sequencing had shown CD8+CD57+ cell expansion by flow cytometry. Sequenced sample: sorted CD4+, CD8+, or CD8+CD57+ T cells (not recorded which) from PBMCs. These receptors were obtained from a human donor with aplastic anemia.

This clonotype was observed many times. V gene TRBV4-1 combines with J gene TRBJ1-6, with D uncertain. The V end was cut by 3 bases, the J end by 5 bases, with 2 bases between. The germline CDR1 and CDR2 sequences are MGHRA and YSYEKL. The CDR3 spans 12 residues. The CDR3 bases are TGCGCCAGCAGCCACAATAATTCACCCCTCCACTTT. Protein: CASSHNNSPLHF.

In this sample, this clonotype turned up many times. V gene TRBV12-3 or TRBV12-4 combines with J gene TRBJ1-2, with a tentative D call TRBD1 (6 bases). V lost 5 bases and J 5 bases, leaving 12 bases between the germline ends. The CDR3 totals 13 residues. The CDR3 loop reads CASSAGQPYGYTF. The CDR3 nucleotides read TGTGCCAGCAGTGCCGGACAGCCATATGGCTACACCTTC.

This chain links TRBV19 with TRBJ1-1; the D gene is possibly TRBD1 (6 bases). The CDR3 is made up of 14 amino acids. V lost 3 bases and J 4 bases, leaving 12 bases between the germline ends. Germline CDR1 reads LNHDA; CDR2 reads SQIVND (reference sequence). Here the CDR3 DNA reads TGTGCCAGTAGTATTCGGGGGCCAAGCACTGAAGCTTTCTTT. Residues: CASSIRGPSTEAFF. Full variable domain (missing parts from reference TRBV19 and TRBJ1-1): DGGITQSPKYLFRKEGQNVTLSCEQNLNHDAMYWYRQDPGQGLRLIYYSQIVNDFQKGDIAEGYSVSREKKESFPLTVTSAQKNPTAFYLCASSIRGPSTEAFFGQGTRLTVV.

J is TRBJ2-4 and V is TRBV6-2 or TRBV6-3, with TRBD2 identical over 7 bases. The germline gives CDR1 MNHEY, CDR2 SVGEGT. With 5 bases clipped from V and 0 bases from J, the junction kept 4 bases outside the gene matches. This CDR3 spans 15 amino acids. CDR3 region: CASSQLAIAKNIQYF. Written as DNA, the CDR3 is TGTGCCAGCAGTCAACTAGCGATAGCCAAAAACATTCAGTACTTC.

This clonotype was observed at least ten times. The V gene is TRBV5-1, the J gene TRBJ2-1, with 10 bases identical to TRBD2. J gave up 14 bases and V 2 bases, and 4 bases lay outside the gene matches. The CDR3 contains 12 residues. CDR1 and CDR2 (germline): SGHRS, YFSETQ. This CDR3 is CASSLAGGEKFF. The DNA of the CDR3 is TGCGCCAGCAGCTTAGCGGGAGGGGAAAAGTTCTTC. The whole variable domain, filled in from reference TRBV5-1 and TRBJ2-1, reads KAGVTQTPRYLIKTRGQQVTLSCSPISGHRSVSWYQQTPGQGLQFLFEYFSETQRNKGNFPGRFSGRQFSNSRSEMNVSTLELGDSALYLCASSLAGGEKFFGPGTRLTVL.

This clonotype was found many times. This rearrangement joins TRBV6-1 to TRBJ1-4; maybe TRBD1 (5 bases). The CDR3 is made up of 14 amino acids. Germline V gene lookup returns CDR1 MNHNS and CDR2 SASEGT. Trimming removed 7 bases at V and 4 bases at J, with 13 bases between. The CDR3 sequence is CASKGRQINEKLFF. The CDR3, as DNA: TGTGCCAGCAAGGGGAGGCAAATTAATGAAAAACTGTTTTTT.

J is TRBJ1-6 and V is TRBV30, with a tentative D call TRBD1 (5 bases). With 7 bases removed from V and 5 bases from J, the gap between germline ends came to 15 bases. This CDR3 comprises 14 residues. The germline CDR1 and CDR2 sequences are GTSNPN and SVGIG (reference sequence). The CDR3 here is CAYRTWGDNSPLHF. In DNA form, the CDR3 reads TGTGCCTACCGTACGTGGGGGGATAATTCACCCCTCCACTTT.

CDR3 coding DNA: TGTGCCAGCAGCTTAGCGCCAGGGCTTAAAGGCTCACCCCTCCACTTT. This codes for CASSLAPGLKGSPLHF. The rearrangement links TRBV7-2 to TRBJ1-6; the D gene is possibly TRBD1 (5 bases). Trimming removed 0 bases at V and 10 bases at J, with 16 bases between. Germline V lookup: CDR1 SGHTA, CDR2 FQGNSA. The CDR3 totals 16 residues.

In DNA, the CDR3 is TGCAGTGCTAGTTGGGCCAAGGGTGATCAGCCCCAGCATTTT. Protein product: CSASWAKGDQPQHF. The genes are TRBV20-1 and TRBJ1-5; the D is unclear. Deletions cut 3 bases from V and 5 bases from J, with 14 bases between. CDR1 is DFQATT, CDR2 SNEGSKA, per germline (reference sequence). The CDR3 is 14 amino acids.

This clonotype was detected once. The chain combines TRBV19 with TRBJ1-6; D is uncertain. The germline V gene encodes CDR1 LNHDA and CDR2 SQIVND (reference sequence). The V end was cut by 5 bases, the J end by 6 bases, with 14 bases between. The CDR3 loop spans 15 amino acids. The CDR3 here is CASSSPGMINSPLHF. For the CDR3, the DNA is TGTGCCAGTAGTTCCCCTGGGATGATTAATTCACCCCTCCACTTT. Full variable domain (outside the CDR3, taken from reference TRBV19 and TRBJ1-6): DGGITQSPKYLFRKEGQNVTLSCEQNLNHDAMYWYRQDPGQGLRLIYYSQIVNDFQKGDIAEGYSVSREKKESFPLTVTSAQKNPTAFYLCASSSPGMINSPLHFGNGTRLTVT.

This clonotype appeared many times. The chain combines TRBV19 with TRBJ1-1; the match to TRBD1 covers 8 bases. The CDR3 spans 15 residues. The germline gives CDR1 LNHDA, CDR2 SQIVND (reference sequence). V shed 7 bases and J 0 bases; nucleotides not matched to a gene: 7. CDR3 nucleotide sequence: TGTGCCAGTACGACGACAGGGGTAATGAACACTGAAGCTTTCTTT. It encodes CASTTTGVMNTEAFF.

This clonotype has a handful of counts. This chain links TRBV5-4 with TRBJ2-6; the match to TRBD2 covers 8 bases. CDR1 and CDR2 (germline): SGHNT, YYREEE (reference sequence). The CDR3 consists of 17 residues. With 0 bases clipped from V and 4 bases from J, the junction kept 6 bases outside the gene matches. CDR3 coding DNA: TGTGCCAGCAGCTTGGCGGGGGGGCATTCCGGGGCCAACGTCCTGACTTTC. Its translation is CASSLAGGHSGANVLTF.

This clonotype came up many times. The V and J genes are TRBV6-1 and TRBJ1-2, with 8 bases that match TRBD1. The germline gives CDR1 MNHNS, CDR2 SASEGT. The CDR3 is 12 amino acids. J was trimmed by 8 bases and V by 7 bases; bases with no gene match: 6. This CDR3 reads CASTRTGQGYTF. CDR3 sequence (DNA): TGTGCCAGCACCCGGACAGGGCAGGGCTACACCTTC.

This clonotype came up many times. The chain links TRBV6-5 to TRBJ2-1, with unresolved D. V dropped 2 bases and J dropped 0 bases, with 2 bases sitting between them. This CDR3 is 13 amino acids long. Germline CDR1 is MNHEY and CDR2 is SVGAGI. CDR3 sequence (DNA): TGTGCCAGCAGTTACGACTCCTACAATGAGCAGTTCTTC. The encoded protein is CASSYDSYNEQFF.

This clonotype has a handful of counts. CDR3 protein: CASSQGQGNQPQHF. In DNA form, the CDR3 reads TGTGCCAGCTCACAGGGACAGGGAAATCAGCCCCAGCATTTT. The chain carries TRBV18 and TRBJ1-5, with 9 bases fitting TRBD1. The CDR3 loop spans 14 amino acids. V dropped 4 bases and J dropped 4; count of bases not matched to a gene: 2. The germline gives CDR1 KGHSH, CDR2 LQKENI.

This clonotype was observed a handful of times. The CDR3 loop is CASSPQSPFQETQYF. CDR3 nucleotides: TGTGCCAGCTCACCACAGTCCCCCTTCCAAGAGACCCAGTACTTC. The chain couples TRBV18 to TRBJ2-5; D is unresolved. The CDR3 is 15 amino acids. Germline CDR1 KGHSH, CDR2 LQKENI. Trimming removed 1 base from V and 1 base from J, with 10 bases in between.

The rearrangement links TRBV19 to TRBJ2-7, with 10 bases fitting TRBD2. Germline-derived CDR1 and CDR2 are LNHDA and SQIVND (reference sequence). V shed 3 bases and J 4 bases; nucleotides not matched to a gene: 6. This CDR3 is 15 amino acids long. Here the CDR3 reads CASSMGASGSYEQYF. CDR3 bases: TGTGCCAGTAGTATGGGGGCTAGCGGGAGTTACGAGCAGTACTTC.

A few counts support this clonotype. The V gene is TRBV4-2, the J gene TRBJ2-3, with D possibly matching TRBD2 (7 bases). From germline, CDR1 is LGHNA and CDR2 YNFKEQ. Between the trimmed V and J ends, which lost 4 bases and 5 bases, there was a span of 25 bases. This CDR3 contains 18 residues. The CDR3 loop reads CASSPAQMGGGHGDTQYF. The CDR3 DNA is TGTGCCAGCAGCCCCGCCCAGATGGGGGGGGGCCACGGAGATACGCAGTATTTT.

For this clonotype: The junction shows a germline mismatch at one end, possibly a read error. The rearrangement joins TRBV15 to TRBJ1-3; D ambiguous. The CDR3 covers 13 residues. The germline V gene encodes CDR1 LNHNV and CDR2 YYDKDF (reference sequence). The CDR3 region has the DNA TGTGCCACCAGCAGAGATATTAGGGCCGGGATAGATTTT. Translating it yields CATSRDIRAGIDF.

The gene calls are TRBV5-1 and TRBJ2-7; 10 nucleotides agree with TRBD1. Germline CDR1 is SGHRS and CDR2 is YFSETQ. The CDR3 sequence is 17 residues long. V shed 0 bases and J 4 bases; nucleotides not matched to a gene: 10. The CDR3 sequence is CASSLAGGQGDRYEQYF. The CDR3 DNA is TGCGCCAGCAGCTTGGCGGGAGGACAGGGGGATCGTTACGAGCAGTACTTC.

The CDR3 spells CASSQEAGTGVGYTF. CDR3 in DNA: TGTGCCAGCAGCCAAGAAGCCGGGACAGGGGTGGGCTACACCTTC. The chain joins TRBV3-1 to TRBJ1-2; 10 bases agree with TRBD1. The V and J ends lost 0 bases and 8 bases, in that order; junction bases with no gene match: 6. There are 15 residues in the CDR3. Germline CDR1 reads LGHDT; CDR2 reads YNNKEL (reference sequence).

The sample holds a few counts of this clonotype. This CDR3 is CASSEPGQGRNQPQHF. The DNA for the CDR3 is TGCGCCAGCAGTGAGCCAGGACAGGGGCGTAATCAGCCCCAGCATTTT. V and J are TRBV10-2 and TRBJ1-5, with 9 bases that match TRBD1. The CDR3 contains 16 residues. Trimming cost V 2 bases and J 4 bases; bases outside gene matches: 6. The germline CDR1 and CDR2 sequences are WSHSY and SAAADI.

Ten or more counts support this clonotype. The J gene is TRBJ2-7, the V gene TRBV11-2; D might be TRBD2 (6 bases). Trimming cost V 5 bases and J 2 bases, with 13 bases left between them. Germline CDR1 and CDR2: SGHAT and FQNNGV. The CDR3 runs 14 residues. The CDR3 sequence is CASSPDGGTYEQYF. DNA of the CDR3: TGTGCCAGCAGCCCCGATGGGGGGACCTACGAGCAGTACTTC.

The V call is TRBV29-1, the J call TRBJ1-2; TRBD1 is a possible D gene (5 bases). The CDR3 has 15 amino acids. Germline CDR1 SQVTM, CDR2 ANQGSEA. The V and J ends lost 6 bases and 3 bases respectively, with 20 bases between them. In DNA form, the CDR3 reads TGCAGCGTCATTCACCAGGGTGGAATAGACTATGGCTACACCTTC. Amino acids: CSVIHQGGIDYGYTF. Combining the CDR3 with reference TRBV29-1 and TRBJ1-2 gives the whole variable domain SAVISQKPSRDICQRGTSLTIQCQVDSQVTMMFWYRQQPGQSLTLIATANQGSEATYESGFVIDKFPISRPNLTFSTLTVSNMSPEDSSIYLCSVIHQGGIDYGYTFGSGTRLTVV.

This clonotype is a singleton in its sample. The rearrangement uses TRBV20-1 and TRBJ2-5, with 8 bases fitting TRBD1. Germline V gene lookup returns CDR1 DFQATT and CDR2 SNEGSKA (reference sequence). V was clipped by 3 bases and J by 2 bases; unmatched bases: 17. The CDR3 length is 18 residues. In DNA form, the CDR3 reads TGCAGTGCTAGGAAGCCAAGATTTGTGCAGGGGGCGCAAGAGACCCAGTACTTC. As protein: CSARKPRFVQGAQETQYF.

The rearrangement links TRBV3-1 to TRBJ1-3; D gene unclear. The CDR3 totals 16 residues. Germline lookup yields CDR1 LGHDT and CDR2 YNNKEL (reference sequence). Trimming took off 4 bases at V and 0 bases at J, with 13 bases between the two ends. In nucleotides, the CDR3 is TGTGCCAGCAGCCCCTCCAGCCGGGGCTCTGGAAACACCATATATTTT. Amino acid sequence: CASSPSSRGSGNTIYF.